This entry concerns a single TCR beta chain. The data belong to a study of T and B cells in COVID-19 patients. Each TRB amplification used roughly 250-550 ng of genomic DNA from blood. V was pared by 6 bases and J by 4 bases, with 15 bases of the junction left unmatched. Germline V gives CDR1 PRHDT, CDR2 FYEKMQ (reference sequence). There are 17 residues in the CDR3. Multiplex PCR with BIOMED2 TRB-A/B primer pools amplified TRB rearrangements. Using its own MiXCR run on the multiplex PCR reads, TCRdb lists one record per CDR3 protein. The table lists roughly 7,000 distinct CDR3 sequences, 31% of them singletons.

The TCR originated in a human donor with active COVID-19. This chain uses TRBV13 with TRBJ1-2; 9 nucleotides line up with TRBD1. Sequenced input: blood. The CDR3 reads CASSLSRDRVGSYGYTF. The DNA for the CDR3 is TGTGCCAGCAGTTTATCCAGGGACAGGGTTGGGTCCTATGGCTACACCTTC. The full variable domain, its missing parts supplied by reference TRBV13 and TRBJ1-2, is AAGVIQSPRHLIKEKRETATLKCYPIPRHDTVYWYQQGPGQDPQFLISFYEKMQSDKGSIPDRFSAQQFSDYHSELNMSSLELGDSALYFCASSLSRDRVGSYGYTFGSGTRLTVV.